These 14 T cell receptor beta chains share one sample of origin, sequenced in a study of blood T cell repertoires in COVID-19. Here immunoSEQ multiplex PCR was the method, and the copy in TCRdb shows in-frame clones only, minus some. The sample includes almost 95,000 clones, around 67% of them seen just once. The sequencing input was peripheral blood. The receptors were sampled from a woman aged 60-75 years in a cohort sampled during active or convalescent COVID-19.

V gene TRBV20-1 combines with J gene TRBJ1-2; 10 bases map to TRBD1. The CDR3 has 13 amino acids. Germline CDR1 and CDR2: DFQATT and SNEGSKA (reference sequence). The V and J ends lost 3 bases and 5 bases, in that order; junction bases with no gene match: 3. Here the CDR3 DNA reads TGCAGTGCTAGTAGACAGGGGGCGTATGGCTACACCTTC. Encoded protein: CSASRQGAYGYTF.

This clone came up many times. V gene TRBV5-1 combines with J gene TRBJ2-1, with D possibly matching TRBD1 (5 bases). Between the trimmed V and J ends, which lost 3 bases and 8 bases, there was a span of 12 bases. Germline-derived CDR1 and CDR2 are SGHRS and YFSETQ. This CDR3 has 13 residues. The CDR3 DNA is TGCGCCAGCAGCTCGCAGGGCAGCCATGAGCAGTTCTTC. Translated, it gives CASSSQGSHEQFF.

This clone has only one observation. The chain is built from TRBV2 and TRBJ2-5; TRBD2 agrees at 11 bases. Trimming took 0 bases from V and 2 from J; bases not matched to a gene: 2. Germline V lookup: CDR1 SNHLY, CDR2 FYNNEI. The CDR3 contains 16 residues. The CDR3 here is CASSEALAGGQETQYF. CDR3 bases: TGTGCCAGCAGTGAAGCGCTAGCGGGGGGTCAAGAGACCCAGTACTTC.

This sequence joins TRBV4-3 and TRBJ2-1, with 11 bases fitting TRBD1. The J segment lost 2 bases and the V segment lost 4 bases, leaving 1 base of the junction unmatched. The CDR3 is made up of 15 amino acids. From germline, CDR1 is LGHNA and CDR2 YSLEER. The CDR3 loop reads CASSPGQGAYNEQFF. CDR3 DNA sequence: TGCGCCAGCAGCCCGGGACAGGGGGCCTACAATGAGCAGTTCTTC.

This clone was found a few times. V and J are TRBV25-1 and TRBJ2-5, with D hard to call. Germline CDR1 MGHDK, CDR2 SYGVNS. The CDR3 loop spans 12 amino acids. Trimming took 4 bases from V and 4 from J, leaving 7 bases between them. As DNA, the CDR3 is TGTGCCAGCAGTGTATACGGAGAGACCCAGTACTTC. Its protein product is CASSVYGETQYF.

The count of this clone is one. In DNA form, the CDR3 reads TGTGCCAGCACCACTCCCCGGGGGGTTGACGAAAAACTGTTTTTT. Its protein product is CASTTPRGVDEKLFF. The chain uses TRBV7-6 and TRBJ1-4; the D gene is possibly TRBD1 (5 bases). This CDR3 spans 15 amino acids. Germline lookup yields CDR1 SGHVS and CDR2 FNYEAQ. Trimming stripped 7 bases from V and 8 bases from J, with 20 bases between.

The chain couples TRBV7-6 to TRBJ1-3; D unclear. Germline assignment: CDR1 SGHVS and CDR2 FNYEAQ. The CDR3 is 16 residues long. V was trimmed by 1 base and J by 1 base, leaving 11 bases between them. The CDR3 reads CASSLVGRNSGNTIYF. DNA of the CDR3: TGTGCCAGCAGCTTAGTTGGCCGTAATTCTGGAAACACCATATATTTT.

CDR3 amino acids: CASSFGPSGGTYEQYF. CDR3 in DNA: TGTGCCAGCAGCTTCGGACCTAGCGGGGGTACCTACGAGCAGTACTTC. The chain carries TRBV7-2 and TRBJ2-7, with 10 bases lining up with TRBD2. The J segment lost 2 bases and the V segment lost 3 bases, leaving 7 bases of the junction unmatched. This CDR3 contains 16 residues. The germline gives CDR1 SGHTA, CDR2 FQGNSA.

For the CDR3, the DNA is TGTGCCAGCAGCAAAAAGAGGGACAGGGCCCATCAGCCCCAGCATTTT. As protein: CASSKKRDRAHQPQHF. V is TRBV21-1 and J is TRBJ1-5; TRBD1 is the table's D call and was not checked against the DNA. TRBV21-1 is a pseudogene segment. This CDR3 is 16 amino acids long.

The chain joins TRBV5-1 to TRBJ2-1; D possibly corresponds to TRBD2 (6 bases). Looked up from germline, CDR1 is SGHRS and CDR2 is YFSETQ. With 5 bases removed from V and 3 bases from J, the gap between germline ends came to 21 bases. The CDR3 is 17 amino acids. CDR3: CASSPWTASAIYNEQFF. As DNA, the CDR3 is TGCGCCAGCAGTCCCTGGACGGCTAGCGCTATCTACAATGAGCAGTTCTTC.

This sequence joins TRBV6-5 and TRBJ1-6; 9 nucleotides match TRBD1. This CDR3 is 14 amino acids long. Germline CDR1 and CDR2: MNHEY and SVGAGI. V was clipped by 5 bases and J by 7 bases; unmatched bases: 3. CDR3 residues: CASSPGTGNSPLHF. The CDR3 nucleotides are TGTGCCAGCAGTCCCGGGACAGGGAATTCACCCCTCCACTTT.

This chain uses TRBV6-1 with TRBJ2-7, with D maybe TRBD2 (6 bases). The germline gives CDR1 MNHNS, CDR2 SASEGT. The germline V and J ends were trimmed by 3 bases and 0 bases, with 18 bases remaining between them. CDR3 length: 17 amino acids. The CDR3 is CASSEPGGRRNSYEQYF. As DNA, the CDR3 is TGTGCCAGCAGTGAGCCCGGGGGACGGAGGAACTCCTACGAGCAGTACTTC.

In regard to this clone: Distinct nucleotide sequences in the sample also encode this CDR3. CDR3 residues: CASSPRETQYF. The CDR3 nucleotides are TGTGCCAGCAGTCCCAGAGAGACCCAGTACTTC. The V and J genes are TRBV6-5 and TRBJ2-5; no reliable D call. Germline lookup yields CDR1 MNHEY and CDR2 SVGAGI. V was cut by 5 bases and J by 4 bases, with 5 bases left in between. This CDR3 is built from 11 residues.

The chain is built from TRBV7-3 and TRBJ2-1, with TRBD2 matching over 8 bases. Germline V gives CDR1 SGHTA, CDR2 FQGTGA. After removal of 5 bases from V and 4 bases from J, the junction contained 7 bases not matched to a gene. This CDR3 has 15 residues. CDR3: CASSPRGGTYNEQFF. The DNA for the CDR3 is TGTGCCAGCAGCCCACGGGGGGGCACGTACAATGAGCAGTTCTTC. The full variable domain, completed using reference TRBV7-3 and TRBJ2-1, is GAGVSQTPSNKVTEKGKYVELRCDPISGHTALYWYRQSLGQGPEFLIYFQGTGAADDSGLPNDRFFAVRPEGSVSTLKIQRTERGDSAVYLCASSPRGGTYNEQFFGPGTRLTVL.